These 21 T cell receptor beta chains were all obtained from the same sample, sequenced in a study of T cell repertoires in cytomegalovirus infection. Using its own MiXCR run on the reads, TCRdb lists one record per CDR3 protein. The sample holds 600,000 to 800,000 distinct CDR3 sequences, roughly 26% seen once. Sequencing was performed on CD8+ T cells from PBMCs. These receptors were collected from a human donor in good health (CMV status not recorded). Some clones in this sample may be carry-over from other donors' samples.

This clonotype appeared many times. The chain links TRBV7-2 to TRBJ1-4; D gene unclear. The V gene's germline CDR1 is SGHTA and CDR2 FQGNSA. The CDR3 extends over 12 amino acids. Trimming took 4 bases from V and 3 from J, leaving 3 bases between them. The CDR3 is CASSSPNEKLFF. CDR3 DNA sequence: TGTGCCAGCAGCTCCCCTAATGAAAAACTGTTTTTT.

This clonotype was observed at least ten times. The CDR3 DNA is TGTGCCATCAGTGAAAACGGATACAATGAGCAGTTCTTC. Protein product: CAISENGYNEQFF. The chain has TRBV10-3 and TRBJ2-1, with D unclear. Trimming left V 3 bases short and J 4 bases short, with 7 bases between. Looked up from germline, CDR1 is ENHRY and CDR2 is SYGVKD. The CDR3 is 13 amino acids.

The rearrangement uses TRBV27 and TRBJ2-1, with TRBD1 matching 8 bases. CDR3 size: 13 residues. Germline-derived CDR1 and CDR2 are MNHEY and SMNVEV (reference sequence). Trimming at V came to 6 bases and at J to 5 bases, leaving 3 bases not matched to a gene. The CDR3 here is CASRTGGNNEQFF. For the CDR3, the DNA is TGTGCCAGCAGAACAGGGGGGAACAATGAGCAGTTCTTC.

The chain carries TRBV5-1 and TRBJ2-1; D is ambiguous. Germline V gene sequence: CDR1 SGHRS, CDR2 YFSETQ. The CDR3 totals 20 residues. Trimming took off 1 base at V and 3 bases at J, with 26 bases between the two ends. DNA for the CDR3: TGCGCCAGCAGCTTGATCCGGATCAGTGGCCCCCCGAGTATCTACAATGAGCAGTTCTTC. It translates to CASSLIRISGPPSIYNEQFF. The full variable domain, in which reference TRBV5-1 and TRBJ2-1 provide the parts outside the CDR3, is KAGVTQTPRYLIKTRGQQVTLSCSPISGHRSVSWYQQTPGQGLQFLFEYFSETQRNKGNFPGRFSGRQFSNSRSEMNVSTLELGDSALYLCASSLIRISGPPSIYNEQFFGPGTRLTVL.

This clonotype appeared a few times. The gene calls are TRBV20-1 and TRBJ2-3; 9 positions match TRBD2. The CDR3 is 14 residues long. Per germline, CDR1 DFQATT and CDR2 SNEGSKA (reference sequence). The V segment lost 4 bases and the J segment 0 bases; nucleotides outside the gene matches: 2. Here the CDR3 reads CSATSGNSTDTQYF. The CDR3, as DNA: TGCAGTGCTACTAGCGGGAACAGCACAGATACGCAGTATTTT.

The J gene is TRBJ2-2, the V gene TRBV29-1; 7 bases match TRBD2. CDR1 is SQVTM, CDR2 ANQGSEA, per germline. The CDR3 is 14 amino acids. J lost 7 bases, V lost 7 bases, and 12 bases had no gene match. CDR3 in amino acids: CSAQNPSGHGELFF. The CDR3 coding sequence is TGCAGCGCCCAGAATCCTAGCGGTCACGGGGAGCTGTTTTTT.

J is TRBJ2-5 and V is TRBV14; possibly TRBD1 for D (6 bases). CDR1 and CDR2 (germline): SGHDN, FVKESK. V lost 1 base to trimming and J lost 5 bases, with 14 bases between them. There are 15 residues in the CDR3. The CDR3 nucleotides read TGTGCCAGCAGCCAAGTATCTACAGGGCGGGAGACCCAGTACTTC. Amino acids: CASSQVSTGRETQYF.

This clonotype occurred many times. The chain combines TRBV7-9 with TRBJ2-1, with a weak D call TRBD2 (6 bases). The CDR3 length is 18 residues. V was shortened by 5 bases and J by 0 bases, with 20 bases between the two germline ends. CDR1 and CDR2 (germline): SEHNR, FQNEAQ (reference sequence). The CDR3 sequence is CASSPGLALLTSYNEQFF. The DNA of the CDR3 is TGTGCCAGCAGCCCCGGGCTAGCGTTGCTAACCTCCTACAATGAGCAGTTCTTC.

Worth noting for this clonotype: The CDR3 does not end in the conserved phenylalanine or tryptophan, so this is likely a read error. The DNA is left out, because the CDR3 cannot be placed on it with certainty; the CDR3 is given as TCRdb lists it. CDR3 loop: CASRGQGGSFS. This chain connects TRBV2 to TRBJ1-1; the D call of TRBD1 is as the table states it, not checked on the DNA. The length of the CDR3 is 11 amino acids, counting both ends. Per the germline V gene, CDR1 is SNHLY and CDR2 is FYNNEI.

This clonotype was counted at least ten times. This chain joins TRBV7-2 and TRBJ1-2; the D is unclear. Germline V lookup: CDR1 SGHTA, CDR2 FQGNSA. CDR3 size: 16 residues. Trimming cost V 3 bases and J 5 bases, with 19 bases left between them. The chain's CDR3 is CASSFDQTYIGYGYTF. In nucleotides, the CDR3 is TGTGCCAGCAGCTTTGACCAGACCTACATCGGATATGGCTACACCTTC.

About this clonotype itself: A read error may account for a junction end that differs from germline. DNA of the CDR3: TGTGCCAGCAGCTCTACCGGGACAGGGGGCGCTGGGGCCAACGTCCTGATTTTC. Protein product: CASSSTGTGGAGANVLIF. The chain recombines TRBV7-9 with TRBJ2-6; TRBD1 agrees at 12 bases. This CDR3 is built from 18 residues. Germline-derived CDR1 and CDR2 are SEHNR and FQNEAQ (reference sequence).

This clonotype was detected a few times. The genes are TRBV28 and TRBJ1-1, with 9 nucleotides matching TRBD1. Germline values: CDR1 MDHEN, CDR2 SYDVKM. The CDR3 covers 14 residues. Germline trimming cut 6 bases from V and 5 bases from J; bases unmatched to any gene: 7. The CDR3 coding sequence is TGTGCCAGCAGAAACCGACAGGGGGTGACTGAAGCTTTCTTT. Its translation is CASRNRQGVTEAFF.

This clonotype was picked up a small number of times. The chain carries TRBV7-9 and TRBJ2-1, with 7 bases matching TRBD1. Germline V gene data show CDR1 as SEHNR and CDR2 as FQNEAQ (reference sequence). This CDR3 contains 15 residues. The V and J ends lost 3 bases and 6 bases, in that order; junction bases with no gene match: 8. The CDR3 spells CASSLGYTGANEQFF. CDR3 coding DNA: TGTGCCAGCAGCTTGGGATACACAGGGGCCAATGAGCAGTTCTTC. Full variable domain (remainder filled in from reference TRBV7-9 and TRBJ2-1): DTGVSQNPRHKITKRGQNVTFRCDPISEHNRLYWYRQTLGQGPEFLTYFQNEAQLEKSRLLSDRFSAERPKGSFSTLEIQRTEQGDSAMYLCASSLGYTGANEQFFGPGTRLTVL.

Regarding this clonotype: A read error is possible here, since a much larger clone lies one base away. This chain uses TRBV6-2 or TRBV6-3 with TRBJ1-2, with D unclear. The germline CDR1 and CDR2 sequences are MNHEY and SVGEGT. There are 14 residues in the CDR3. The V and J ends lost 2 bases and 2 bases respectively, with 9 bases between them. In nucleotides, the CDR3 is TGTGCCAGCAGTTACCCAGAGGTCAACTATGGCTACACCTTC. Translation: CASSYPEVNYGYTF.

The chain joins TRBV7-6 to TRBJ1-5; D gene uncertain. V was clipped by 5 bases and J by 2 bases, with 13 bases between them. There are 15 residues in the CDR3. Germline lookup yields CDR1 SGHVS and CDR2 FNYEAQ. CDR3 bases: TGTGCCAGCAGCACTACCCGGCTGGGCAATCAGCCCCAGCATTTT. Its protein is CASSTTRLGNQPQHF.

This clonotype was picked up a small number of times. The rearrangement links TRBV20-1 to TRBJ2-2; D might be TRBD1 (5 bases). Germline V gene data show CDR1 as DFQATT and CDR2 as SNEGSKA (reference sequence). There are 13 residues in the CDR3. V lost 1 base to trimming and J lost 5 bases, with 8 bases between them. As DNA, the CDR3 is TGCAGTGCTAGAGGACAGAGAACCGGGGAGCTGTTTTTT. Its translation is CSARGQRTGELFF.

This clonotype has ten or more counts. V and J are TRBV27 and TRBJ2-5; D possibly corresponds to TRBD2 (5 bases). Between the trimmed V and J ends, which lost 3 bases and 5 bases, there was a span of 10 bases. From germline, CDR1 is MNHEY and CDR2 SMNVEV (reference sequence). The CDR3 runs 13 residues. The CDR3 sequence is CASSFGVGETQYF. CDR3 bases: TGTGCCAGCAGTTTCGGGGTTGGCGAGACCCAGTACTTC.

The table lists this clonotype with many counts. The chain couples TRBV11-3 to TRBJ2-2; TRBD1 matches at 10 bases. The germline V gene encodes CDR1 SGHNT and CDR2 YENEEA. The CDR3 is made up of 14 amino acids. J lost 4 bases, V lost 5 bases, and 1 base had no gene match. The DNA of the CDR3 is TGTGCCAGCAGCCGGACAGGGGGCACCGGGGAGCTGTTTTTT. It codes for CASSRTGGTGELFF.

V gene TRBV6-5 combines with J gene TRBJ2-7; 9 nucleotides line up with TRBD1. Germline-derived CDR1 and CDR2 are MNHEY and SVGAGI. The CDR3 spans 17 residues. The V and J ends lost 1 base and 0 bases, in that order; junction bases with no gene match: 7. CDR3 sequence (DNA): TGTGCCAGCAGTTACTTTACCGGGACAGGGACCTCCTACGAGCAGTACTTC. This encodes CASSYFTGTGTSYEQYF.

Of note for this clonotype: A read error is possible here, since a much larger clone lies one base away. The CDR3 DNA follows: TGTGCCAGCTCGGGGACCGGGGGCGACGGCCAGCCCCAGCATTTT. This codes for CASSGTGGDGQPQHF. This chain joins TRBV12-3 or TRBV12-4 and TRBJ1-5; weak D call: TRBD1 (6 bases). This CDR3 contains 15 residues. The ends were cut back, 8 bases at V and 7 bases at J, with 21 bases in the middle.

This clonotype came up many times. This sequence joins TRBV7-8 and TRBJ2-3; 9 nucleotides line up with TRBD1. The CDR3 runs to 16 residues. V was clipped by 2 bases and J by 4 bases; unmatched bases: 7. CDR1 and CDR2 from the germline V gene are SGHVS and FQNEAQ. The CDR3 DNA sequence: TGTGCCAGCAGCTTACAGACAGGGGGAATCCCAGATACGCAGTATTTT. Residues: CASSLQTGGIPDTQYF.